What follows are 10 T cell receptor beta chains derived from one specimen sequenced in a study of blood T cell repertoires in COVID-19. Data came from immunoSEQ multiplex PCR; TCRdb stores just in-frame clones and leaves some out. Among around 270,000 clones listed, over 70% were seen once. Specimen: PBMCs or T cells enriched from blood (not recorded which). The receptors derive from a middle-aged woman who had been exposed to COVID-19.

As concerns this clone: At one boundary the junction diverges from the germline segment, which might be a read error. This chain links TRBV5-1 with TRBJ1-3; 9 bases line up with TRBD1. This CDR3 is 16 amino acids long. Germline V gene lookup returns CDR1 SGHRS and CDR2 YFSETQ. Written as DNA, the CDR3 is TGTGCCAGCAGCTTGGGGGACAGGGCTGCGTTGAGGACCATATATTTT. It encodes CASSLGDRAALRTIYF.

The chain combines TRBV2 with TRBJ2-1; possibly TRBD2 for D (5 bases). Trimming removed 5 bases from V and 5 bases from J, with 16 bases in between. CDR1 and CDR2 (germline): SNHLY, FYNNEI. The CDR3 contains 15 residues. This chain's CDR3 is CASSRRGLDDNEQFF. CDR3 nucleotides: TGTGCCAGCAGTAGACGCGGACTTGACGACAATGAGCAGTTCTTC.

V gene TRBV24-1 combines with J gene TRBJ2-1; D call uncertain. CDR1 is KGHDR, CDR2 SFDVKD, per germline. The CDR3 has 13 amino acids. Trimming took off 4 bases at V and 8 bases at J, with 11 bases between the two ends. CDR3 loop: CATSDTLRDEQFF. As DNA, the CDR3 is TGTGCCACCAGTGACACTCTTCGGGATGAGCAGTTCTTC.

For the CDR3, the DNA is TGTGCCAGCAGCCAAGGGTGGCTGGCAGCTTTCTTT. Its protein is CASSQGWLAAFF. V gene TRBV3-1 (or the pseudogene TRBV3-2) combines with J gene TRBJ1-1; D unclear. Germline CDR1 is LGHDT and CDR2 is YNNKEL (reference sequence). The CDR3 extends over 12 amino acids. The V gene lost 1 base and the J gene lost 10 bases, with 10 bases spanning the gap.

The rearrangement links TRBV28 to TRBJ1-1; D remains ambiguous. Looked up from germline, CDR1 is MDHEN and CDR2 is SYDVKM. The V end lost 5 bases, the J end lost 1 base, and 14 bases lay between the germline ends. This CDR3 is built from 15 residues. The DNA for the CDR3 is TGTGCCAGCAGTCCCCGGAGGTCTACGAACACTGAAGCTTTCTTT. Translating it yields CASSPRRSTNTEAFF.

The gene calls are TRBV5-1 and TRBJ1-2; D remains ambiguous. This CDR3 comprises 14 residues. In germline, CDR1 is SGHRS, CDR2 YFSETQ. Trimming shortened V by 0 bases and J by 2 bases, and 8 bases separated the two germline ends. CDR3 sequence: CASSLDGQNYGYTF. The CDR3 DNA is TGCGCCAGCAGCTTGGATGGGCAGAACTATGGCTACACCTTC.

The chain uses TRBV6-5 and TRBJ1-2, with TRBD1 identical over 11 bases. Germline CDR1 is MNHEY and CDR2 is SVGAGI. Losses at the gene ends were 6 bases for V and 6 bases for J; bases not matched to a gene: 3. The CDR3 runs 13 residues. The CDR3, as DNA: TGTGCCAGCAGATTGGGACAGGGGGATGGCTACACCTTC. Its translation is CASRLGQGDGYTF.

The rearrangement links TRBV10-3 to TRBJ2-7; 7 bases match TRBD1. The CDR3 extends over 17 amino acids. CDR1 is ENHRY and CDR2 is SYGVKD in the germline V gene. The trim removed 3 bases at V and 6 bases at J, leaving 17 bases unmatched. The CDR3: CAISDLGGVGTVTEQYF. As DNA, the CDR3 is TGTGCCATCAGTGACCTTGGTGGGGTCGGGACAGTGACCGAGCAGTACTTC.

V usage is TRBV5-6 and J usage is TRBJ1-2; TRBD1 matches at 7 bases. The CDR3 runs 13 residues. Germline CDR1 and CDR2: SGHDT and YYEEEE. With V trimmed by 0 bases and J by 8 bases, 4 bases remained unmatched. The CDR3 loop is CASSLGQGGGYTF. The CDR3 bases are TGTGCCAGCAGCTTGGGACAGGGAGGCGGCTACACCTTC.

The V and J genes are TRBV30 and TRBJ2-7; D remains unclear. CDR1 GTSNPN and CDR2 SVGIG come from the germline V gene (reference sequence). The V end was cut by 0 bases, the J end by 3 bases, with 6 bases between. This CDR3 region has 12 residues. The CDR3 DNA reads as TGTGCCTGGAGTGTTAACGGCTACGAGCAGTACTTC. This sequence encodes CAWSVNGYEQYF.